Shown below are 9 T cell receptor beta chains from a single sample sequenced in a study of cytomegalovirus exposure and HLA in healthy donors. Primers for the PCR totalled 60 Vbeta and 13 Jbeta. Using immunoSEQ multiplex PCR, the repertoire was profiled, and TCRdb retains in-frame clones only, with some absent. The sample includes about 160,000 clones, more than 65% of them seen just once. The specimen sequenced was PBMCs. The origin of the receptors is a young man in good health and CMV-seropositive.

The rearrangement joins TRBV7-9 to TRBJ1-5, with 8 bases that match TRBD1. The CDR3 contains 15 residues. V lost 5 bases to trimming and J lost 1 base; unmatched junction nucleotides: 4. Germline loops: CDR1 SEHNR, CDR2 FQNEAQ (reference sequence). The CDR3 nucleotides read TGTGCCAGCAGCCTTACAGGGGGGAGCAATCAGCCCCAGCATTTT. It yields the protein CASSLTGGSNQPQHF.

This chain links TRBV7-6 with TRBJ1-3; 8 bases match TRBD1. The trim removed 1 base at V and 1 base at J, leaving 0 bases unmatched. CDR3 length: 15 amino acids. In germline, CDR1 is SGHVS, CDR2 FNYEAQ. This CDR3 reads CASSLGQGSGNTIYF. DNA of the CDR3: TGTGCCAGCAGCTTAGGACAGGGGTCTGGAAACACCATATATTTT.

This chain uses TRBV6-1 with TRBJ1-2, with 7 positions matching TRBD1. After removal of 5 bases from V and 4 bases from J, the junction contained 1 base not matched to a gene. Per germline, CDR1 MNHNS and CDR2 SASEGT. This CDR3 region has 12 residues. In nucleotides, the CDR3 is TGTGCCAGCAGTCGGGACAGCTATGGCTACACCTTC. Protein sequence: CASSRDSYGYTF.

The rearrangement joins TRBV5-1 to TRBJ1-3; D is unclear. The V gene lost 0 bases and the J gene lost 2 bases, with 9 bases spanning the gap. Germline CDR1 and CDR2: SGHRS and YFSETQ. The CDR3 is 15 residues long. DNA of the CDR3: TGCGCCAGCAGCTTGGGGTACAGAACTGGAAACACCATATATTTT. Residues: CASSLGYRTGNTIYF.

In regard to this clone: A read error may account for a junction end that differs from germline. Other nucleotide sequences from this sample produce the same CDR3. The chain employs TRBV5-1 and TRBJ1-1; no clear D gene. In germline, CDR1 is SGHRS, CDR2 YFSETQ. The CDR3 is 15 residues long. CDR3 nucleotides: TGCGCTAGCAGCTTGTTAGTCGGTGAGAACACTGAAGCTTTCTTT. It yields the protein CASSLLVGENTEAFF. The whole variable domain, filled in from reference TRBV5-1 and TRBJ1-1, reads KAGVTQTPRYLIKTRGQQVTLSCSPISGHRSVSWYQQTPGQGLQFLFEYFSETQRNKGNFPGRFSGRQFSNSRSEMNVSTLELGDSALYLCASSLLVGENTEAFFGQGTRLTVV.

V and J are TRBV11-1 and TRBJ2-3; TRBD1 aligns across 8 bases. J was trimmed by 2 bases and V by 5 bases; bases with no gene match: 3. This CDR3 comprises 14 residues. CDR1 and CDR2 (germline): SGHAT, FQDESV (reference sequence). This CDR3 reads CASSKDRATDTQYF. The DNA for the CDR3 is TGTGCCAGCAGCAAGGACAGGGCCACAGATACGCAGTATTTT.

The V call is TRBV27, the J call TRBJ2-3; unclear D gene. The CDR3 extends over 14 amino acids. CDR1 MNHEY and CDR2 SMNVEV come from the germline V gene (reference sequence). V was pared by 7 bases and J by 4 bases, with 15 bases between. This CDR3 is CASKMQFLPDTQYF. Written as DNA, the CDR3 is TGTGCCAGCAAGATGCAGTTCTTACCAGATACGCAGTATTTT.

The chain uses TRBV7-2 and TRBJ2-2; a possible D gene is TRBD2 (6 bases). The germline V gene encodes CDR1 SGHTA and CDR2 FQGNSA. Trimming removed 5 bases at V and 0 bases at J, with 10 bases between. This CDR3 contains 15 residues. In DNA, the CDR3 is TGTGCCAGCAGCCATAGCGGCTCGAACACCGGGGAGCTGTTTTTT. Its translation: CASSHSGSNTGELFF.

The chain joins TRBV7-3 to TRBJ2-1; unclear D gene. Trimming cost V 2 bases and J 8 bases, with 10 bases left between them. The germline V gene encodes CDR1 SGHTA and CDR2 FQGTGA. The CDR3 is 13 amino acids. The DNA of the CDR3 is TGTGCCAGCAGCTTAGGGCAGATCGATGAGCAGTTCTTC. It codes for CASSLGQIDEQFF.